The next 8 T cell receptor beta chains were all read from a single sample in a study of CD8+ T cells in alopecia areata listed by TCRdb under 2018. The library was generated by the immunoSEQ multiplex PCR assay. RNA was extracted from all samples and reverse transcribed into cDNA, which served as template for TCR sequencing. TCRdb retrieved this table from immuneACCESS and kept in-frame rearrangements only. Not all clones are present; in checked studies, unresolved V genes account for under half, and no reason is known for the remainder. The sample profile shows about 210,000 clones; 50% to 75% of them were found once. The top ten constitute more than 3.5% of the sample. The time point label, read with the paper, signifies: around 29 days on oral tofacitinib. The treatment or condition label here, explained by the study, means: oral pan-JAK inhibitor, 5-10 mg twice daily. The sample here was CD4+ T cells sorted from blood, taken at week 4, from a patient treated with tofacitinib. These receptors came from a human donor with alopecia areata.

The V call is TRBV2, the J call TRBJ2-1; D could derive from TRBD1 or TRBD2 (5 bases each). CDR1 and CDR2 from the germline V gene are SNHLY and FYNNEI. This CDR3 comprises 13 residues. V lost 3 bases, J lost 7 bases, and 10 bases lay in between. This chain's CDR3 is CASSDGAGNEQFF. CDR3 coding DNA: TGTGCCAGCAGTGACGGGGCAGGGAATGAGCAGTTCTTC. Supplemented by reference TRBV2 and TRBJ2-1, the full variable domain reads EPEVTQTPSHQVTQMGQEVILRCVPISNHLYFYWYRQILGQKVEFLVSFYNNEISEKSEIFDDQFSVERPDGSNFTLKIRSTKLEDSAMYFCASSDGAGNEQFFGPGTRLTVL.

The V call is TRBV6-6, the J call TRBJ2-1; D is unresolved. The CDR3 runs 12 residues. The germline CDR1 and CDR2 sequences are MNHNY and SVGAGI (reference sequence). V dropped 6 bases and J dropped 3 bases, with 6 bases sitting between them. CDR3: CASSRYYNEQFF. CDR3 sequence (DNA): TGTGCCAGCAGCCGTTACTACAATGAGCAGTTCTTC.

V gene TRBV7-9 combines with J gene TRBJ2-5, with 7 bases identical to TRBD2. The germline V gene encodes CDR1 SEHNR and CDR2 FQNEAQ (reference sequence). CDR3 length equals 15 residues. J was trimmed by 4 bases and V by 1 base; bases with no gene match: 6. CDR3 nucleotides: TGTGCCAGCAGCTTAGTCACTAGCGTTGGAGAGACCCAGTACTTC. It translates to CASSLVTSVGETQYF.

The chain uses TRBV4-3 and TRBJ2-3; D may correspond to TRBD1 or TRBD2 (5 bases each). Looked up from germline, CDR1 is LGHNA and CDR2 is YSLEER. This CDR3 spans 15 amino acids. Trimming took 1 base from V and 0 from J, leaving 8 bases between them. In DNA form, the CDR3 reads TGCGCCAGCAGCCAAGGGGGGTCTAGCACAGATACGCAGTATTTT. Protein sequence: CASSQGGSSTDTQYF.

V usage is TRBV7-2 and J usage is TRBJ2-7; D assignment may be TRBD1 or TRBD2 (5 bases each). V lost 1 base, J lost 6 bases, and 16 bases lay in between. Germline CDR1 and CDR2: SGHTA and FQGNSA. The CDR3 extends over 15 amino acids. Written as DNA, the CDR3 is TGTGCCAGCAGCTTAGGTGGCGCAGGGAGCGGCGAGCAGTACTTC. This encodes CASSLGGAGSGEQYF.

The chain employs TRBV5-1 and TRBJ2-3; 8 bases are shared with TRBD2. Germline trimming cut 7 bases from V and 2 bases from J; bases unmatched to any gene: 24. Germline assignment: CDR1 SGHRS and CDR2 YFSETQ. CDR3 length equals 20 residues. The CDR3 sequence: CASRPAGGQGLWAHTDTQYF. The CDR3, as DNA: TGCGCCAGCCGCCCCGCGGGGGGCCAAGGCCTTTGGGCCCACACAGATACGCAGTATTTT.

Only a few counts were recorded for this clone. The chain recombines TRBV10-3 with TRBJ1-1; D remains unclear. This CDR3 spans 13 amino acids. The V end was cut by 3 bases, the J end by 6 bases, with 11 bases between. Germline V lookup: CDR1 ENHRY, CDR2 SYGVKD. The CDR3 DNA reads TGTGCCATCAGTGACATACAGAGCGCTGAAGCTTTCTTT. Amino acid sequence: CAISDIQSAEAFF.

This clone was seen only a few times. V gene TRBV29-1 combines with J gene TRBJ1-4; a possible D gene is TRBD1 (5 bases). The CDR3 length is 13 residues. CDR1 is SQVTM, CDR2 ANQGSEA, per germline. Trimming removed 4 bases from V and 7 bases from J, with 13 bases in between. The DNA of the CDR3 is TGCAGCGTTGGGTGGGGGAACGGTGAAAAACTGTTTTTT. This translates into CSVGWGNGEKLFF. Using reference TRBV29-1 and TRBJ1-4 for the parts outside the CDR3, the full variable domain is SAVISQKPSRDICQRGTSLTIQCQVDSQVTMMFWYRQQPGQSLTLIATANQGSEATYESGFVIDKFPISRPNLTFSTLTVSNMSPEDSSIYLCSVGWGNGEKLFFGSGTQLSVL.